What follows are 16 T cell receptor beta chains derived from one specimen sequenced in a study of T-cell memory formation after mild COVID-19. From the 5' RACE reads, TCRdb called clonotypes with MiXCR, one entry per CDR3 protein. This sample has hundreds of thousands of distinct CDR3 sequences, with roughly 8.2% found just once. Sample: PBMCs or a T cell subset sorted from them (not recorded which). These TCRs come from a young man who had mild COVID-19 (a few samples of this study predate the infection). Cell type and time point are not known.

This clonotype was counted at least ten times. The rearrangement joins TRBV20-1 to TRBJ2-1, with 12 bases matching TRBD2. Germline assignment: CDR1 DFQATT and CDR2 SNEGSKA (reference sequence). Germline trimming cut 5 bases from V and 9 bases from J; bases unmatched to any gene: 14. The CDR3 has 16 residues. DNA of the CDR3: TGCAGTGCTCGAGGTTACCGACTAGCGGGGGACGCTGAGCAGTTCTTC. This gives the protein CSARGYRLAGDAEQFF.

This clonotype was counted between two and nine times. This chain uses TRBV19 with TRBJ2-5; no reliable D call. Trimming stripped 4 bases from V and 3 bases from J, with 9 bases between. Germline V gene lookup returns CDR1 LNHDA and CDR2 SQIVND (reference sequence). This CDR3 spans 13 amino acids. DNA for the CDR3: TGTGCCAGTAGTAGGGCAGACGAAGAGACCCAGTACTTC. This codes for CASSRADEETQYF.

V usage is TRBV5-1 and J usage is TRBJ2-3, with no clear D. Germline assignment: CDR1 SGHRS and CDR2 YFSETQ. V was trimmed by 3 bases and J by 5 bases, leaving 10 bases between them. The CDR3 covers 13 residues. In DNA, the CDR3 is TGCGCCAGCAGCTCTCTTGGGCTAGATACGCAGTATTTT. This gives the protein CASSSLGLDTQYF.

This chain links TRBV11-3 with TRBJ2-1; TRBD1 aligns across 8 bases. The V gene's germline CDR1 is SGHNT and CDR2 YENEEA. The CDR3 consists of 15 residues. V was clipped by 3 bases and J by 7 bases; unmatched bases: 8. The CDR3 sequence: CASSFPGQGYNEQFF. DNA for the CDR3: TGTGCCAGCAGCTTTCCTGGACAGGGTTATAATGAGCAGTTCTTC.

V is TRBV6-6 and J is TRBJ1-1, with TRBD1 matching over 10 bases. Germline V gives CDR1 MNHNY, CDR2 SVGAGI (reference sequence). CDR3 size: 14 residues. V was pared by 5 bases and J by 4 bases, with 4 bases of the junction left unmatched. The CDR3 region has the DNA TGTGCCAGCAGTGTGGGGGACAGGGGCACTGAAGCTTTCTTT. It translates to CASSVGDRGTEAFF.

This clonotype has more than one count but fewer than ten. The gene calls are TRBV6-2 or TRBV6-3 and TRBJ1-1; no definite D call. V dropped 5 bases and J dropped 4 bases, with 14 bases sitting between them. Germline V lookup: CDR1 MNHEY, CDR2 SVGEGT. The CDR3 spans 14 residues. CDR3 in amino acids: CASSTGKEVTEAFF. The CDR3 DNA is TGTGCCAGCAGTACGGGGAAGGAGGTCACTGAAGCTTTCTTT.

This clonotype turned up a few times. The chain combines TRBV29-1 with TRBJ2-5, with D perhaps given as TRBD1 or TRBD2 (5 bases each). The V gene's germline CDR1 is SQVTM and CDR2 ANQGSEA. Trimming left V 5 bases short and J 1 base short, with 14 bases between. The CDR3 runs to 14 residues. The CDR3 sequence: CSVTRRGLQETQYF. The CDR3 bases are TGCAGCGTTACCCGCCGGGGCCTCCAAGAGACCCAGTACTTC.

J is TRBJ1-2 and V is TRBV6-2 or TRBV6-3; D may be TRBD1 (6 bases). CDR3 length: 15 amino acids. Looked up from germline, CDR1 is MNHEY and CDR2 is SVGEGT. With 2 bases removed from V and 3 bases from J, the gap between germline ends came to 13 bases. CDR3 coding DNA: TGTGCCAGCAGTTACGTCCTTTCAGGGGACTATGGCTACACCTTC. It is translated as CASSYVLSGDYGYTF.

This clonotype was observed a handful of times. This chain links TRBV5-1 with TRBJ2-3; 9 positions agree with TRBD2. Germline V gene data show CDR1 as SGHRS and CDR2 as YFSETQ. The CDR3 loop spans 14 amino acids. The trim removed 5 bases at V and 4 bases at J, leaving 5 bases unmatched. Here the CDR3 DNA reads TGCGCCAGCAGAAGTAGCGGGGGTTCAGATACGCAGTATTTT. Its protein product is CASRSSGGSDTQYF. Combining the CDR3 with reference TRBV5-1 and TRBJ2-3 gives the whole variable domain KAGVTQTPRYLIKTRGQQVTLSCSPISGHRSVSWYQQTPGQGLQFLFEYFSETQRNKGNFPGRFSGRQFSNSRSEMNVSTLELGDSALYLCASRSSGGSDTQYFGPGTRLTVL.

The genes are TRBV29-1 and TRBJ2-2; TRBD2 aligns across 12 bases. Germline CDR1 and CDR2: SQVTM and ANQGSEA. This CDR3 is built from 16 residues. J lost 3 bases, V lost 4 bases, and 6 bases had no gene match. CDR3 nucleotides: TGCAGCGTTGTCCTAGCGGGGGGGCCGTACACCGGGGAGCTGTTTTTT. Translating gives CSVVLAGGPYTGELFF.

The chain has TRBV29-1 and TRBJ2-7, with 7 bases that match TRBD1. The CDR3 is 14 amino acids. Looked up from germline, CDR1 is SQVTM and CDR2 is ANQGSEA. The J segment lost 2 bases and the V segment lost 7 bases, leaving 11 bases of the junction unmatched. CDR3 protein: CSALEGRGTYEQYF. The CDR3 coding sequence is TGCAGCGCCCTGGAAGGCAGGGGGACCTACGAGCAGTACTTC.

In DNA form, the CDR3 reads TGTGCCAGCACCAATAGGGACTCCCATCAGCCCCAGCATTTT. Amino acids: CASTNRDSHQPQHF. The chain employs TRBV5-6 and TRBJ1-5; perhaps TRBD1 as D (5 bases). V shed 6 bases and J shed 5 bases, with 15 bases lying between them. The germline V gene has CDR1 SGHDT and CDR2 YYEEEE. The CDR3 length is 14 residues.

This clonotype showed up just a few times. The J gene is TRBJ2-1, the V gene TRBV12-5, with 7 bases matching TRBD1. The J segment lost 3 bases and the V segment lost 9 bases, leaving 8 bases of the junction unmatched. CDR3 size: 14 residues. Germline CDR1 is LGHNT and CDR2 is FRNRAP. The CDR3 here is CASNDQGVYNEQFF. In DNA, the CDR3 is TGTGCTAGCAACGACCAGGGGGTCTACAATGAGCAGTTCTTC.

This clonotype was counted many times. CDR3 in amino acids: CASRGDQETQYF. As DNA, the CDR3 is TGTGCCAGCAGGGGAGACCAAGAGACCCAGTACTTC. The V and J genes are TRBV2 and TRBJ2-5; D might be TRBD2 (5 bases). Germline CDR1 is SNHLY and CDR2 is FYNNEI. The germline V and J ends were trimmed by 6 bases and 0 bases, with 5 bases remaining between them. This CDR3 is built from 12 residues.

This clonotype was observed a handful of times. V usage is TRBV28 and J usage is TRBJ1-6, with D possibly TRBD1 on 6 matching bases. V lost 5 bases, J lost 13 bases, and 24 bases lay in between. Germline CDR1 and CDR2: MDHEN and SYDVKM. CDR3 length equals 16 residues. The CDR3 DNA reads TGTGCCAGCAGTGCCACAGGGTATGAGGGCCAGCGGCCCCTCCACTTT. This sequence encodes CASSATGYEGQRPLHF.

This chain joins TRBV12-3 or TRBV12-4 and TRBJ2-7; TRBD2 matches at 9 bases. The CDR3 length is 14 residues. V lost 5 bases to trimming and J lost 3 bases; unmatched junction nucleotides: 5. The CDR3 nucleotides read TGTGCCAGCAGTAAAAGCGGGGGGAGCTACGAGCAGTACGTC. Residues: CASSKSGGSYEQYV.